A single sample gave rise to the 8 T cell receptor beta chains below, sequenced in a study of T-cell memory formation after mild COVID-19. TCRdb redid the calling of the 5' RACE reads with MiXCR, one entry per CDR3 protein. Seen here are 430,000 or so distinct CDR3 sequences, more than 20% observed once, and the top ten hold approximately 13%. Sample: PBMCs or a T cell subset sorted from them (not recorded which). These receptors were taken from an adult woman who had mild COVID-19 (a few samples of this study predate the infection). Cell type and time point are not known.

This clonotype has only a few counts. The CDR3 DNA reads as TGTGCCAGCAAGCAACTAGGGACAGATACGCAGTATTTT. Translating gives CASKQLGTDTQYF. The chain is built from TRBV6-5 and TRBJ2-3; a weak D match, TRBD2 (5 bases). The V end was cut by 7 bases, the J end by 3 bases, with 11 bases between. This CDR3 comprises 13 residues. Germline loops: CDR1 MNHEY, CDR2 SVGAGI.

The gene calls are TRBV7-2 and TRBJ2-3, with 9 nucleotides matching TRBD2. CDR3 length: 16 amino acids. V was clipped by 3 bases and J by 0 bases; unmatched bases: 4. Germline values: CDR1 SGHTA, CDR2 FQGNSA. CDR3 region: CASSFRLAASTDTQYF. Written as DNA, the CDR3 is TGTGCCAGCAGCTTCCGACTAGCGGCTAGCACAGATACGCAGTATTTT.

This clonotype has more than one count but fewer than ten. The CDR3 reads CASRSVGVLSGNTIYF. DNA of the CDR3: TGTGCCAGCCGGTCCGTGGGGGTTCTCTCTGGAAACACCATATATTTT. This chain uses TRBV12-3 or TRBV12-4 with TRBJ1-3, with a tentative D call TRBD1 (5 bases). Between the trimmed V and J ends, which lost 8 bases and 0 bases, there was a span of 17 bases. The CDR3 spans 16 residues.

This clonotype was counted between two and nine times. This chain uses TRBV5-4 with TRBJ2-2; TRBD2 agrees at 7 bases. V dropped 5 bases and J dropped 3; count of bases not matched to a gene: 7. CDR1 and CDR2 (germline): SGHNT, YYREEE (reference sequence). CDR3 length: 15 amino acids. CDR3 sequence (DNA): TGTGCCAGCAGAGGCGGGGGTTCCTACACCGGGGAGCTGTTTTTT. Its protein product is CASRGGGSYTGELFF.

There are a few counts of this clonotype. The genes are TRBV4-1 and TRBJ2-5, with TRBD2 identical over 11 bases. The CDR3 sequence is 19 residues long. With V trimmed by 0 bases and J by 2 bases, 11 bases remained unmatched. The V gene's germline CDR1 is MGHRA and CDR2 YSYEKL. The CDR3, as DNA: TGCGCCAGCAGCCAAGATCAGGGAATTAGACTAGCGGGGCAAGAGACCCAGTACTTC. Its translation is CASSQDQGIRLAGQETQYF.

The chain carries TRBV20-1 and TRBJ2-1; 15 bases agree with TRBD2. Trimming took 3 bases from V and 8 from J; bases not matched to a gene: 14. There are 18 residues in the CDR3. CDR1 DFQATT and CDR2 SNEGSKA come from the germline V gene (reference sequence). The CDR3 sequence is CSARGRLLGLAGGYEQFF. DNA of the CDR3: TGCAGTGCTAGGGGGAGGCTTTTAGGACTAGCGGGAGGGTATGAGCAGTTCTTC.

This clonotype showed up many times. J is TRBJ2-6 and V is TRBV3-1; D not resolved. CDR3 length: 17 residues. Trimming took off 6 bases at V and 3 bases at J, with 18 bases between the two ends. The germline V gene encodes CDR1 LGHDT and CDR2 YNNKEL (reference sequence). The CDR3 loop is CASRMDGSFVGANVLTF. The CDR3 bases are TGTGCCAGCAGGATGGACGGCTCTTTTGTTGGGGCCAACGTCCTGACTTTC.

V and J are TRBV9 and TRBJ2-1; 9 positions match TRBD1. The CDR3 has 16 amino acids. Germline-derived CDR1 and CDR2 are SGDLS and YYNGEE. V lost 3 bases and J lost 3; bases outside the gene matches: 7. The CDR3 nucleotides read TGTGCCAGCAGCGAGTGGACAGGGGAGATCTACAATGAGCAGTTCTTC. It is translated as CASSEWTGEIYNEQFF. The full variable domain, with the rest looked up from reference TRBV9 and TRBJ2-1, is DSGVTQTPKHLITATGQRVTLRCSPRSGDLSVYWYQQSLDQGLQFLIQYYNGEERAKGNILERFSAQQFPDLHSELNLSSLELGDSALYFCASSEWTGEIYNEQFFGPGTRLTVL.